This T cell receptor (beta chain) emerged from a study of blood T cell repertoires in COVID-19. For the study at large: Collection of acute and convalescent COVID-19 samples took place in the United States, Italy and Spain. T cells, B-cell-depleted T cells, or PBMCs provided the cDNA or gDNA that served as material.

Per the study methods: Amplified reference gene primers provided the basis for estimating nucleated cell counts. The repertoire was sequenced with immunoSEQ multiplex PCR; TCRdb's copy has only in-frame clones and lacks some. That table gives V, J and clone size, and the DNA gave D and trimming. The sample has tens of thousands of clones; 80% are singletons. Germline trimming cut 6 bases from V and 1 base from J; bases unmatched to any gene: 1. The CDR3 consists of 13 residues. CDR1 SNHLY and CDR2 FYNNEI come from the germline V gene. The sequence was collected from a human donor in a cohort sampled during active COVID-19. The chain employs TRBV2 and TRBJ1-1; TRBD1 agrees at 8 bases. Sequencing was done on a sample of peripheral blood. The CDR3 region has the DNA TGTGCCAGCAGGGGACAGGCGAACACTGAAGCTTTCTTT. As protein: CASRGQANTEAFF.